This T cell receptor (beta chain) was retrieved from a study of T cell changes during pregnancy in multiple sclerosis. TCRdb keeps only in-frame clones here, not all; method: immunoSEQ multiplex PCR. Of approximately 25,000 clones listed, around 89% are singletons. In germline, CDR1 is SGHTA, CDR2 FQGTGA. Trimming cost V 5 bases and J 3 bases, with 13 bases left between them. The CDR3 is 14 amino acids. This clone was seen only a few times. The source was CD4+ T cells from peripheral blood mononuclear cells, collected in the first trimester of pregnancy. The sequence was obtained from a female donor in good health, enrolled as a control in a pregnancy study. The V gene is TRBV7-3, the J gene TRBJ1-1, with D possibly TRBD1 on 6 matching bases. This CDR3 is CASSLQGGDTEAFF. In nucleotides, the CDR3 is TGTGCCAGCAGCCTCCAAGGGGGGGACACTGAAGCTTTCTTT.